This section outlines one T cell receptor beta chain sequence together with its context. Its antigen has not been determined. Base qualities are missing; no much larger clone stands one base away. TCRbeta CDR3 regions were amplified from genomic DNA by means of the immunoSEQ Assay, a bias-controlled multiplex PCR. The original pipeline was this. The number of nucleated cells in each sample was estimated from the amplification of reference gene primers within the assay. To quantify the absolute abundance of each unique TCRbeta CDR3 rearrangement, sequence reads were collapsed and filtered. For each sample, productive Simpson clonality was calculated as the square root of Simpson's diversity index across productive rearrangements. Here the immuneACCESS table is served through TCRdb, limited to in-frame sequences with V and J called. Missing clones are a known gap in these copies; in checked studies unresolved V genes cover under half, and the rest lacks a known reason. V and J calls and clone size come straight from that table; D and trimming were deduced from the DNA. This sample gives about 34,000 clones in total; more than 70% of them show up just once. The ten largest clones represent roughly 14% of the sample.

This record belongs to a study of blood T cell repertoires in COVID-19 (dated by TCRdb to 2018 to 2021). Regarding the study in general: Collaborator samples came from the United States, Italy and Spain and covered acute and convalescent phases of COVID-19. The prospective study material was composed of cDNA or gDNA derived from T cells, B-cell-depleted T cells, or PBMCs. The samples were drawn from the first 160 participants of the ongoing ImmuneRACE study and from some 1,300 subjects provided by 6 global collaborators. The repertoires were made available in a free public database intended to serve as a resource for research on the immune response to SARS-CoV-2. Subjects who had been exposed to COVID-19, were actively infected with it, or had recovered from it provided the deeply sampled blood TCRbeta repertoires that made up the dataset. Where HLA class I and class II types were available, the types were taken from metadata supplied by the sample provider, not from assay-based typing. Sample metadata almost always included a de-identified subject ID, COVID-19 status, age in years and sex. Broader findings and caveats from the paper: How much clinical and demographic metadata was included differed by source and by participant, and the metadata was provided uncurated.

CDR3 length: 18 amino acids, cysteine to phenylalanine. Just the 54-base CDR3 DNA is kept, in frame starting at base 1. The germline V end is reduced by 4 bases and the J end by 0 bases; junction bases left unmatched: 10. CDR1 ENHRY and CDR2 SYGVKD were looked up in the germline V gene. Collaborating institutions collected whole blood in K2EDTA tubes following their own protocols. For TCRbeta analysis, collaborators shipped samples in one of three forms: frozen whole blood, isolated PBMCs, or DNA extracted from either of those sample types. The specimen sequenced was peripheral blood. This TCR was recovered from a man older than 75 with active or convalescent COVID-19. The rearrangement joined TRBV10-3 to TRBJ2-2; 8 middle bases align to TRBD2. The base sequence is TGTGCCATCAGTGTGACAAGCGGGAGAGGTCCGAACACCGGGGAGCTGTTTTTT. Its translation reads: CAISVTSGRGPNTGELFF.